These 30 T cell receptor beta chains share one sample of origin, sequenced in a study of blood T cell repertoires in COVID-19. The protocol was immunoSEQ multiplex PCR, while the TCRdb copy is restricted to in-frame clones and leaves out a portion. The sample records some 200,000 clones, under 90% being singletons. The sequenced material came from peripheral blood. The receptors were sampled from a woman in her 70s with COVID-19, enrolled during active disease.

The J gene is TRBJ2-2, the V gene TRBV4-1; possible D gene TRBD1, 5 bases. CDR3 length: 16 residues. Trimming removed 4 bases from V and 6 bases from J, with 18 bases in between. The germline V gene encodes CDR1 MGHRA and CDR2 YSYEKL. CDR3 DNA: TGCGCCAGCAGCCGCAAAGTGTCCGACAGTTCCGGGGAGCTGTTTTTT. Protein product: CASSRKVSDSSGELFF.

The V gene is TRBV19, the J gene TRBJ1-1; D is unresolved. This CDR3 has 13 residues. The V gene lost 9 bases and the J gene lost 3 bases, with 14 bases spanning the gap. CDR1 and CDR2 from the germline V gene are LNHDA and SQIVND (reference sequence). The CDR3 is CASKGRRDTEAFF. The CDR3 bases are TGTGCCAGCAAAGGGAGGAGGGACACTGAAGCTTTCTTT. The whole variable domain, remainder taken from reference TRBV19 and TRBJ1-1, is DGGITQSPKYLFRKEGQNVTLSCEQNLNHDAMYWYRQDPGQGLRLIYYSQIVNDFQKGDIAEGYSVSREKKESFPLTVTSAQKNPTAFYLCASKGRRDTEAFFGQGTRLTVV.

The chain employs TRBV27 and TRBJ2-7; D may be TRBD1 (6 bases). The germline gives CDR1 MNHEY, CDR2 SMNVEV (reference sequence). The CDR3 covers 13 residues. V was cut by 6 bases and J by 3 bases, with 12 bases left in between. In DNA, the CDR3 is TGTGCCAGCAGCCCCGGGACAAACTACGAGCAGTACTTC. This gives the protein CASSPGTNYEQYF.

The table lists this clone with a count of one. The CDR3 is CASSWTGSSYNSPLHF. The CDR3 nucleotides read TGTGCCAGCAGTTGGACAGGGAGCTCCTATAATTCACCCCTCCACTTT. The chain recombines TRBV6-5 with TRBJ1-6, with 8 positions matching TRBD1. In germline, CDR1 is MNHEY, CDR2 SVGAGI. There are 16 residues in the CDR3. The V gene end was trimmed by 4 bases and the J gene end by 0 bases; junction bases not matched to a gene: 2.

CDR3 region: CASSYGNSGTTRYF. For the CDR3, the DNA is TGTGCCAGCAGTTACGGCAATAGCGGGACCACGAGGTACTTC. V usage is TRBV6-5 and J usage is TRBJ2-7; 8 bases match TRBD2. The V gene end was trimmed by 2 bases and the J gene end by 12 bases; junction bases not matched to a gene: 12. Germline V gives CDR1 MNHEY, CDR2 SVGAGI. This CDR3 contains 14 residues.

This clone was recorded a few times. This rearrangement joins TRBV9 to TRBJ2-1; TRBD2 agrees at 13 bases. Germline V lookup: CDR1 SGDLS, CDR2 YYNGEE. The V gene end was trimmed by 0 bases and the J gene end by 8 bases; junction bases not matched to a gene: 8. CDR3 length equals 17 residues. The CDR3 loop is CASSVEYRTSGSDEQFF. The CDR3 DNA reads TGTGCCAGCAGCGTAGAATATAGGACTAGCGGGAGTGATGAGCAGTTCTTC. The full variable domain, completed using reference TRBV9 and TRBJ2-1, is DSGVTQTPKHLITATGQRVTLRCSPRSGDLSVYWYQQSLDQGLQFLIQYYNGEERAKGNILERFSAQQFPDLHSELNLSSLELGDSALYFCASSVEYRTSGSDEQFFGPGTRLTVL.

The rearrangement joins TRBV27 to TRBJ1-1; D is uncertain. In germline, CDR1 is MNHEY, CDR2 SMNVEV (reference sequence). CDR3 length: 13 residues. The V end was cut by 4 bases, the J end by 5 bases, with 11 bases between. The CDR3 region has the DNA TGTGCCAGCAGTTCGCCGGTGGTAACTGAAGCTTTCTTT. Translation gives CASSSPVVTEAFF.

This clone was seen more than once but under ten times. The chain has TRBV6-1 and TRBJ1-4; tentatively, D is TRBD1 (6 bases). Between the trimmed V and J ends, which lost 1 base and 8 bases, there was a span of 23 bases. Germline loops: CDR1 MNHNS, CDR2 SASEGT. The CDR3 sequence is 18 residues long. The DNA of the CDR3 is TGTGCCAGCAGTGAAGTAAAGCTTTTGGCAGGGGTTTACGAAAAACTGTTTTTT. Its translation is CASSEVKLLAGVYEKLFF.

The table lists this clone with a few counts. This chain links TRBV7-3 with TRBJ2-2; 8 bases match TRBD1. CDR3 length: 18 amino acids. J lost 2 bases, V lost 1 base, and 9 bases had no gene match. In germline, CDR1 is SGHTA, CDR2 FQGTGA. The CDR3: CASSLKGWTGTNTGELFF. Here the CDR3 DNA reads TGTGCCAGCAGCTTAAAGGGTTGGACAGGGACCAACACCGGGGAGCTGTTTTTT. Variable domain in full (rest from reference TRBV7-3 and TRBJ2-2): GAGVSQTPSNKVTEKGKYVELRCDPISGHTALYWYRQSLGQGPEFLIYFQGTGAADDSGLPNDRFFAVRPEGSVSTLKIQRTERGDSAVYLCASSLKGWTGTNTGELFFGEGSRLTVL.

The V gene is TRBV10-3, the J gene TRBJ2-3; a possible D gene is TRBD2 (5 bases). V lost 10 bases, J lost 0 bases, and 14 bases lay in between. The germline CDR1 and CDR2 sequences are ENHRY and SYGVKD. This CDR3 spans 14 amino acids. CDR3 sequence: CATNLAGSTDTQYF. DNA of the CDR3: TGTGCCACCAACCTAGCTGGAAGCACAGATACGCAGTATTTT.

The rearrangement uses TRBV28 and TRBJ1-1; 7 nucleotides line up with TRBD1. Trimming at V came to 4 bases and at J to 8 bases, leaving 1 base not matched to a gene. The CDR3 covers 11 residues. Germline loops: CDR1 MDHEN, CDR2 SYDVKM. The CDR3 sequence: CASSSTGEAFF. The CDR3 DNA reads TGTGCCAGCAGTTCGACAGGGGAAGCTTTCTTT.

The chain has TRBV5-4 and TRBJ2-7, with D perhaps matching TRBD1 (6 bases). The germline gives CDR1 SGHNT, CDR2 YYREEE (reference sequence). V shed 3 bases and J shed 7 bases, with 11 bases lying between them. The CDR3 contains 12 residues. CDR3 nucleotides: TGTGCCAGCAGCTGGGTCGACAGGGAGCAGTACTTC. Its translation: CASSWVDREQYF.

This chain uses TRBV3-1 (or the pseudogene TRBV3-2) with TRBJ1-2; D unclear. Trimming stripped 4 bases from V and 7 bases from J, with 13 bases between. Germline loops: CDR1 LGHDT, CDR2 YNNKEL (reference sequence). The CDR3 has 13 residues. CDR3 protein: CASSLGQATGYTF. CDR3 in DNA: TGTGCCAGCAGCCTTGGGCAGGCTACTGGCTACACCTTC.

V gene TRBV30 combines with J gene TRBJ1-2; 7 positions match TRBD1. The CDR3 is 14 amino acids. J was trimmed by 8 bases and V by 1 base; bases with no gene match: 10. Germline CDR1 and CDR2: GTSNPN and SVGIG (reference sequence). The CDR3: CAWSANRGLGGYTF. CDR3 nucleotide sequence: TGTGCCTGGAGTGCTAATAGGGGGCTGGGCGGCTACACCTTC.

The chain links TRBV28 to TRBJ1-3; perhaps TRBD1 as D (5 bases). This CDR3 is built from 14 residues. CDR1 and CDR2 (germline): MDHEN, SYDVKM. Trimming took off 3 bases at V and 2 bases at J, with 8 bases between the two ends. The CDR3, as DNA: TGTGCCAGCAGTTTGCCAGGGCCTGGAAACACCATATATTTT. It is translated as CASSLPGPGNTIYF.

The chain combines TRBV18 with TRBJ1-1; 7 nucleotides match TRBD1. The V gene end was trimmed by 1 base and the J gene end by 3 bases; junction bases not matched to a gene: 2. The germline V gene has CDR1 KGHSH and CDR2 LQKENI. This CDR3 contains 14 residues. The CDR3 spells CASSPLQGDTEAFF. The CDR3 coding sequence is TGTGCCAGCTCACCACTCCAGGGGGACACTGAAGCTTTCTTT.

The chain is built from TRBV6-5 and TRBJ1-5; TRBD1 matches 12 bases. The CDR3 totals 13 residues. Trimming took 9 bases from V and 7 from J; bases not matched to a gene: 4. CDR1 and CDR2 from the germline V gene are MNHEY and SVGAGI. The CDR3 reads CASRGTGGQPQHF. CDR3 sequence (DNA): TGTGCCAGTCGAGGGACAGGGGGCCAGCCCCAGCATTTT.

The chain has TRBV3-1 (or the pseudogene TRBV3-2) and TRBJ1-4, with D tentatively TRBD1 (5 bases). Trimming removed 8 bases at V and 8 bases at J, with 9 bases between. The germline gives CDR1 LGHDT, CDR2 YNNKEL (reference sequence). CDR3 length: 11 amino acids. The CDR3 bases are TGTGCCAGCCGACAGACAGAAAAACTGTTTTTT. It is translated as CASRQTEKLFF.

The CDR3, as DNA: TGTGCCAGCAGCCCTGGAGGCCCCACAGATACGCAGTATTTT. As protein: CASSPGGPTDTQYF. The genes are TRBV3-1 (or the pseudogene TRBV3-2) and TRBJ2-3; D may be TRBD2 (5 bases). This CDR3 has 14 residues. V shed 4 bases and J shed 2 bases, with 10 bases lying between them. From germline, CDR1 is LGHDT and CDR2 YNNKEL (reference sequence).

This chain uses TRBV3-1 (or the pseudogene TRBV3-2) with TRBJ1-4, with D possibly being TRBD1 (6 bases). V was pared by 4 bases and J by 3 bases, with 15 bases between. Germline values: CDR1 LGHDT, CDR2 YNNKEL (reference sequence). CDR3 length: 16 amino acids. CDR3: CASSPPGQLSNEKLFF. The CDR3 DNA is TGTGCCAGCAGCCCCCCTGGACAGCTCTCTAATGAAAAACTGTTTTTT.

The gene calls are TRBV6-1 and TRBJ1-4; D is possibly TRBD1 (5 bases). The V gene's germline CDR1 is MNHNS and CDR2 SASEGT. This CDR3 comprises 13 residues. Trimming shortened V by 3 bases and J by 5 bases, and 7 bases separated the two germline ends. The CDR3 nucleotides read TGTGCCAGCAGTGACAGGGTGAATGAAAAACTGTTTTTT. Protein product: CASSDRVNEKLFF.

In this sample, this clone turned up a few times. This rearrangement joins TRBV3-1 (or the pseudogene TRBV3-2) to TRBJ1-2; weak D call: TRBD1 (5 bases). This CDR3 has 14 amino acids. V was cut by 5 bases and J by 3 bases, with 13 bases left in between. Germline V gene data show CDR1 as LGHDT and CDR2 as YNNKEL (reference sequence). In nucleotides, the CDR3 is TGTGCCAGCAGCTTCTCCAGGGTGGACTATGGCTACACCTTC. Translated: CASSFSRVDYGYTF.

DNA of the CDR3: TGTGCCAGCAGCTCCGGGTGGGGAGGGAACACTGAAGCTTTCTTT. Protein product: CASSSGWGGNTEAFF. The rearrangement joins TRBV7-9 to TRBJ1-1; no clear D gene. V was shortened by 4 bases and J by 1 base, with 13 bases between the two germline ends. The CDR3 covers 15 residues. CDR1 and CDR2 from the germline V gene are SEHNR and FQNEAQ (reference sequence).

This clone was counted a few times. The chain couples TRBV30 to TRBJ2-2; 7 nucleotides match TRBD1. The CDR3 is 14 residues long. V trimming: 4 bases; J trimming: 4 bases; junction bases outside the gene matches: 6. CDR1 and CDR2 (germline): GTSNPN, SVGIG (reference sequence). The CDR3 nucleotides are TGTGCCTGGAAAGGACAGGATTTCACCGGGGAGCTGTTTTTT. The encoded protein is CAWKGQDFTGELFF.

The genes are TRBV28 and TRBJ1-2, with 7 bases matching TRBD1. Germline V CDR1 and CDR2: MDHEN, SYDVKM. J gave up 4 bases and V 10 bases, and 6 bases lay outside the gene matches. There are 12 residues in the CDR3. CDR3 DNA sequence: TGTGCCACCCGGACAGGAAGCTATGGCTACACCTTC. Encoded protein: CATRTGSYGYTF.

This clone was seen once. The chain links TRBV27 to TRBJ2-2; 13 positions match TRBD2. The V gene end was trimmed by 6 bases and the J gene end by 5 bases; junction bases not matched to a gene: 6. The CDR3 spans 16 residues. Looked up from germline, CDR1 is MNHEY and CDR2 is SMNVEV (reference sequence). The CDR3 DNA follows: TGTGCCAGCAGGTGGACTAGCGGGAGTAGGACCGGGGAGCTGTTTTTT. Its protein is CASRWTSGSRTGELFF.

This clone has a single count. V is TRBV27 and J is TRBJ2-1; 7 nucleotides align to TRBD1. Germline V gene lookup returns CDR1 MNHEY and CDR2 SMNVEV (reference sequence). After removal of 6 bases from V and 4 bases from J, the junction contained 3 bases not matched to a gene. The CDR3 covers 13 residues. DNA for the CDR3: TGTGCCAGCAGCCGGGGACAGTACAATGAGCAGTTCTTC. Translation: CASSRGQYNEQFF.

The chain is built from TRBV19 and TRBJ2-3; 11 bases map to TRBD2. V dropped 5 bases and J dropped 7; count of bases not matched to a gene: 8. Germline assignment: CDR1 LNHDA and CDR2 SQIVND (reference sequence). The CDR3 extends over 15 amino acids. The CDR3 DNA reads as TGTGCCAGTAGTGACGTAGCGGGAGGGGGAAATACGCAGTATTTT. It encodes CASSDVAGGGNTQYF.

The chain uses TRBV5-1 and TRBJ1-1; 8 nucleotides agree with TRBD1. In germline, CDR1 is SGHRS, CDR2 YFSETQ. This CDR3 contains 14 residues. After removal of 3 bases from V and 4 bases from J, the junction contained 5 bases not matched to a gene. Written as DNA, the CDR3 is TGCGCCAGCAGCTCACAGGGGGAGGGCACTGAAGCTTTCTTT. Protein: CASSSQGEGTEAFF.

The chain combines TRBV19 with TRBJ2-1; a weak D match, TRBD1 (6 bases). This CDR3 region has 17 residues. Per germline, CDR1 LNHDA and CDR2 SQIVND (reference sequence). Trimming shortened V by 0 bases and J by 0 bases, and 12 bases separated the two germline ends. The DNA of the CDR3 is TGTGCCAGTAGTATAGATTCCCGAGGGGGCTCCTACAATGAGCAGTTCTTC. Protein: CASSIDSRGGSYNEQFF.